The 9 T cell receptor beta chains reported below all come from one sample, sequenced in a study of cytomegalovirus exposure and HLA in healthy donors. It was with 60 Vbeta and 13 Jbeta primers that the PCR ran. Sequencing was performed with immunoSEQ multiplex PCR; in TCRdb, only in-frame clones are kept and a portion is missing. The table has over 120,000 clones, over 70% seen once. The sample consisted of PBMCs. These receptor sequences come from a man under 40 in good health and CMV-seronegative.

The chain is built from TRBV15 and TRBJ2-1; TRBD2 is a possible D gene (5 bases). The CDR3 totals 13 residues. Trimming left V 1 base short and J 8 bases short, with 9 bases between. Germline V lookup: CDR1 LNHNV, CDR2 YYDKDF (reference sequence). The CDR3 here is CATSRVEDDEQFF. As DNA, the CDR3 is TGTGCCACCAGCAGAGTGGAGGACGATGAGCAGTTCTTC.

The chain links TRBV19 to TRBJ2-1; D unresolved. Trimming pared 7 bases from V and 5 bases from J, leaving 15 bases between. Germline values: CDR1 LNHDA, CDR2 SQIVND (reference sequence). The CDR3 extends over 14 amino acids. CDR3 sequence: CASTPGDSNNEQFF. DNA for the CDR3: TGTGCCAGTACCCCCGGCGACTCGAACAATGAGCAGTTCTTC.

This clone showed up just once. The V and J genes are TRBV5-1 and TRBJ1-2, with 8 positions matching TRBD1. Per germline, CDR1 SGHRS and CDR2 YFSETQ. Trimming cost V 2 bases and J 9 bases; bases outside gene matches: 9. The length of the CDR3 is 14 residues. The CDR3 here is CASSLDRGGGSYTF. CDR3 bases: TGCGCCAGCAGCTTAGACAGGGGAGGAGGCAGCTACACCTTC.

This clone has a handful of counts. The V gene is TRBV11-1, the J gene TRBJ2-3, with TRBD1 identical over 9 bases. V shed 5 bases, J shed 6 bases, and the junction held 12 bases outside the gene matches. The CDR3 runs to 16 residues. Germline assignment: CDR1 SGHAT and CDR2 FQDESV (reference sequence). The CDR3 reads CASSLSLQGAGDTQYF. The CDR3 region has the DNA TGTGCCAGCAGCCTAAGCCTACAGGGGGCGGGGGATACGCAGTATTTT.

This clone has just a few counts. The chain employs TRBV9 and TRBJ2-5; 10 nucleotides agree with TRBD1. The CDR3 covers 15 residues. J was trimmed by 5 bases and V by 4 bases; bases with no gene match: 8. Per the germline V gene, CDR1 is SGDLS and CDR2 is YYNGEE. CDR3 bases: TGTGCCAGCAGCCCCTCGACAGGGGGCGCGGAGACCCAGTACTTC. As protein: CASSPSTGGAETQYF.

The rearrangement uses TRBV5-6 and TRBJ2-5, with 9 bases that match TRBD2. The CDR3 runs to 16 residues. CDR1 SGHDT and CDR2 YYEEEE come from the germline V gene. The trim removed 3 bases at V and 2 bases at J, leaving 8 bases unmatched. The CDR3 reads CASSSGEAGGQETQYF. Written as DNA, the CDR3 is TGTGCCAGCAGCTCCGGGGAAGCGGGGGGACAAGAGACCCAGTACTTC.

J is TRBJ2-1 and V is TRBV11-2; 8 nucleotides line up with TRBD2. V was pared by 1 base and J by 7 bases, with 9 bases of the junction left unmatched. Germline V CDR1 and CDR2: SGHAT, FQNNGV. The CDR3 sequence is 16 residues long. The CDR3 DNA reads TGTGCCAGCAGCTTAGTTACAGCGGGAGTGTCTAATGAGCAGTTCTTC. It yields the protein CASSLVTAGVSNEQFF.

The rearrangement uses TRBV6-6 and TRBJ2-3; D might be TRBD2 (5 bases). Trimming left V 8 bases short and J 11 bases short, with 17 bases between. The CDR3 covers 12 residues. The V gene's germline CDR1 is MNHNY and CDR2 SVGAGI (reference sequence). In DNA, the CDR3 is TGTGCCAGCTCGGGGTTAAAAGAGGGGCAGTATTTT. Translation: CASSGLKEGQYF.

This chain joins TRBV18 and TRBJ2-2; D is unclear. Germline CDR1 reads KGHSH; CDR2 reads LQKENI. The length of the CDR3 is 12 residues. The V end lost 3 bases, the J end lost 3 bases, and 2 bases lay between the germline ends. CDR3 in amino acids: CASSPDTGELFF. The CDR3 DNA sequence: TGTGCCAGCTCACCCGACACCGGGGAGCTGTTTTTT.